A single T cell receptor (beta chain) is shown here with its context. The target antigen is unknown. This record belongs to a study of cytomegalovirus exposure and HLA in healthy donors. Use of 60 Vbeta and 13 Jbeta primers characterized the PCR. Assay used: immunoSEQ multiplex PCR; TCRdb lists only in-frame clones, some missing. The repertoire consists of roughly 80,000 clones, with around 62% occurring once and the leading ten covering about 4.2%. J lost 6 bases, V lost 0 bases, and 8 bases had no gene match. Germline CDR1 reads MNHEY; CDR2 reads SVGAGI. CDR3 length: 16 amino acids. Study outcomes and limitations: In an earlier analysis, most TCR beta V segments were productive about 87% or about 30% of the time.

The chain is built from TRBV6-5 and TRBJ2-4; TRBD2 aligns across 7 bases. The sequenced material came from PBMCs. The sequence was obtained from a male donor in good health and CMV-seropositive. The CDR3 loop is CASSYSIPSGVNIQYF. In nucleotides, the CDR3 is TGTGCCAGCAGTTACTCGATCCCCAGCGGGGTAAACATTCAGTACTTC.